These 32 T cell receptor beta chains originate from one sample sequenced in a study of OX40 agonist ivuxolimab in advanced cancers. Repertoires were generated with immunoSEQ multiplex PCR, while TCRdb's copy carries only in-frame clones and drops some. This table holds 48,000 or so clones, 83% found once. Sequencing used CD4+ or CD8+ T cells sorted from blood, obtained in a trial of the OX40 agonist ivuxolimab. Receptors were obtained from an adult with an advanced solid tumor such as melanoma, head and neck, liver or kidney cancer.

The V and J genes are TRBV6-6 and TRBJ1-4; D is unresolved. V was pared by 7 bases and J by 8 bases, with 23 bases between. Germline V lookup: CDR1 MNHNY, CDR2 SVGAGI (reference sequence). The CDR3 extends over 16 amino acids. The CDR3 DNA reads TGTGCCAGCACCCGAGGCGTACAGACTCTTCCGGAAAAACTGTTTTTT. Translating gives CASTRGVQTLPEKLFF.

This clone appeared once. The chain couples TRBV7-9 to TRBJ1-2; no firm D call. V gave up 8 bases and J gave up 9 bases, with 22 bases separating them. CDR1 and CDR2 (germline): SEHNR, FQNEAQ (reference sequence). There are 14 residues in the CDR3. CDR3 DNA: TGTGCCAGCGGCCAAAGGTCCCTGGGTGTGAGCTACACCTTC. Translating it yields CASGQRSLGVSYTF.

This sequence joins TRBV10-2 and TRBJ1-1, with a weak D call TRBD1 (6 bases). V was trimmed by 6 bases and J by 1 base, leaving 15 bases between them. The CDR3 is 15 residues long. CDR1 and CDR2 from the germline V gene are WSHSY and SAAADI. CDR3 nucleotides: TGCGCCAGCAGGGGAACCGGGACACCGAACACTGAAGCTTTCTTT. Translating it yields CASRGTGTPNTEAFF.

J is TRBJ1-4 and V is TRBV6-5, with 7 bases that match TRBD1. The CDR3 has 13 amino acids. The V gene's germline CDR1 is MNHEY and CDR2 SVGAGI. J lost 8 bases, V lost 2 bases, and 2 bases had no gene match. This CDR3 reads CASSYVQGEKLFF. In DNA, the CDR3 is TGTGCCAGCAGTTACGTACAGGGGGAAAAACTGTTTTTT.

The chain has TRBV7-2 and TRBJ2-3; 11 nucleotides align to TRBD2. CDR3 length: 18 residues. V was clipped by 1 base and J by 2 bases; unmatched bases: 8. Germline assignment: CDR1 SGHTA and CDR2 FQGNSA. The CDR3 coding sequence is TGTGCCAGCAGCTTAGAGCCATCTAGCGGGGGGATCACAGATACGCAGTATTTT. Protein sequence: CASSLEPSSGGITDTQYF.

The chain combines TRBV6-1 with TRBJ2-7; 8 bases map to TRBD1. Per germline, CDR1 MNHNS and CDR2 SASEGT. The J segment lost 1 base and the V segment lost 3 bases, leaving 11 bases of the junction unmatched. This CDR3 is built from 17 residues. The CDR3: CASSDLRGQVISYEQYF. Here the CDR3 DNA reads TGTGCCAGCAGTGATCTGAGGGGACAGGTTATTTCCTACGAGCAGTACTTC.

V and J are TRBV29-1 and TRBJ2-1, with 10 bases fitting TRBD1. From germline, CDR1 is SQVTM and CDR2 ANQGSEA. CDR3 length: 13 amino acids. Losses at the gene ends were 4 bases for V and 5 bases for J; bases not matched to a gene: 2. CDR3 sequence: CSVGTGGDNEQFF. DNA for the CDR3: TGCAGCGTTGGGACAGGGGGAGACAATGAGCAGTTCTTC.

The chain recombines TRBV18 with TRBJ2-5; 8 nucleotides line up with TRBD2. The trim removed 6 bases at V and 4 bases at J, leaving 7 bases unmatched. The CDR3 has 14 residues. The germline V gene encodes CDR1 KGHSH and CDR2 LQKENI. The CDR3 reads CASSSTGGPETQYF. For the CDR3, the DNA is TGTGCCAGCTCTTCGACGGGGGGGCCAGAGACCCAGTACTTC.

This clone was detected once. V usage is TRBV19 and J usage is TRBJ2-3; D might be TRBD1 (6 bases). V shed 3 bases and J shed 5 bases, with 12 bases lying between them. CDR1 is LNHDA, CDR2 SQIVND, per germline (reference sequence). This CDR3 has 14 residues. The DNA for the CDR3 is TGTGCCAGTAGTATCCGCACAGGGAAAGATACGCAGTATTTT. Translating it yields CASSIRTGKDTQYF.

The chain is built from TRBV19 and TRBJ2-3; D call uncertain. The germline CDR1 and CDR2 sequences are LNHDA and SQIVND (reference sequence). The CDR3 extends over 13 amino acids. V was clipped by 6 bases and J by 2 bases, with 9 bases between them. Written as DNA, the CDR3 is TGTGCCAGTAGAGGTCAGACCACAGATACGCAGTATTTT. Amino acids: CASRGQTTDTQYF.

In DNA form, the CDR3 reads TGTGCCAGCAGTGGTGCAGCCTACGAGCAGTACTTC. Protein sequence: CASSGAAYEQYF. This rearrangement joins TRBV2 to TRBJ2-7; D gene ambiguous. Germline-derived CDR1 and CDR2 are SNHLY and FYNNEI. There are 12 residues in the CDR3. The V end lost 4 bases, the J end lost 2 bases, and 6 bases lay between the germline ends.

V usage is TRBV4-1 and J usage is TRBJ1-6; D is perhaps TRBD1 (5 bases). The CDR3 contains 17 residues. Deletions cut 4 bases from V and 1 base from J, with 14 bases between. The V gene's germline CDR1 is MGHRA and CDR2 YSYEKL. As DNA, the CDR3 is TGCGCCAGCAGCCCCGGCCAAGGGGAGTCCTATAATTCACCCCTCCACTTT. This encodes CASSPGQGESYNSPLHF.

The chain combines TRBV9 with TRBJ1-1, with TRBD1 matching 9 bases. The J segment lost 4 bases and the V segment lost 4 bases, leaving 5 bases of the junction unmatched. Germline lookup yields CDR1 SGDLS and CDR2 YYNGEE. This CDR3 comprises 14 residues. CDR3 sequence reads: CASSPETGGTEAFF. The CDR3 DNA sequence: TGTGCCAGCAGCCCCGAGACAGGGGGCACTGAAGCTTTCTTT.

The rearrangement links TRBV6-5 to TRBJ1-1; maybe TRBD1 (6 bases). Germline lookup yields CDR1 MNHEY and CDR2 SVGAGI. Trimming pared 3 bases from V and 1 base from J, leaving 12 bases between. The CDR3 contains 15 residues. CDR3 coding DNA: TGTGCCAGCAGTTATACCGGGACAAGGAACACTGAAGCTTTCTTT. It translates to CASSYTGTRNTEAFF.

The chain's CDR3 is CASSLLRGTQYF. The CDR3 region has the DNA TGTGCCAGCAGCCTGTTGAGGGGGACCCAGTACTTC. The chain links TRBV14 to TRBJ2-5; possibly TRBD1 or TRBD2 for D (5 bases each). The CDR3 is 12 residues long. Germline loops: CDR1 SGHDN, CDR2 FVKESK. V was pared by 4 bases and J by 7 bases, with 10 bases between.

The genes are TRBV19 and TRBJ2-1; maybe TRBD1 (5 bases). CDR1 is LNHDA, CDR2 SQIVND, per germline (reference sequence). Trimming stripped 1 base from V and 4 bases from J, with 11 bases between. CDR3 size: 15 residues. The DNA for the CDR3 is TGTGCCAGTAGTATAGGTTCCAGGGCTTACAATGAGCAGTTCTTC. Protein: CASSIGSRAYNEQFF.

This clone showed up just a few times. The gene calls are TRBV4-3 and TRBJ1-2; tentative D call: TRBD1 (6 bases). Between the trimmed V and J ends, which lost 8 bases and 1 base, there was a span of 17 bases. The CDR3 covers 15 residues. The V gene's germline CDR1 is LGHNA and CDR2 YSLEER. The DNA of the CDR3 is TGCGCCAGCGGGACAAGTCAAAAGAGTAACTATGGCTACACCTTC. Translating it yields CASGTSQKSNYGYTF.

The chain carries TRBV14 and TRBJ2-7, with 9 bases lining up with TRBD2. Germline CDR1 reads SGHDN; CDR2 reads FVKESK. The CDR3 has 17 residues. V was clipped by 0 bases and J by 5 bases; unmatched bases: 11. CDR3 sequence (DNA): TGTGCCAGCAGCCAAGAAGGGGGGCCTTGGACTAGCGACGAGCAGTACTTC. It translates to CASSQEGGPWTSDEQYF.

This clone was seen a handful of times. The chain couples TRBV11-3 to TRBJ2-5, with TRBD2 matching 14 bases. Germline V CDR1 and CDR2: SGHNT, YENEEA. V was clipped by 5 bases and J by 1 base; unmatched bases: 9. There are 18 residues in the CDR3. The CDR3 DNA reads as TGTGCCAGCAGCCCAGGGACTAGCGGGGGCCTAGCCCAAGAGACCCAGTACTTC. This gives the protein CASSPGTSGGLAQETQYF.

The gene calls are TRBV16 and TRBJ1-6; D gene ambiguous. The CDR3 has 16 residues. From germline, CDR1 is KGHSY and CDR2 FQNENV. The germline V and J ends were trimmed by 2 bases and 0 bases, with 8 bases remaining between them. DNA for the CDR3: TGTGCCAGCAGCCAAACGTTGAGCTCCTATAATTCACCCCTCCACTTT. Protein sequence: CASSQTLSSYNSPLHF.

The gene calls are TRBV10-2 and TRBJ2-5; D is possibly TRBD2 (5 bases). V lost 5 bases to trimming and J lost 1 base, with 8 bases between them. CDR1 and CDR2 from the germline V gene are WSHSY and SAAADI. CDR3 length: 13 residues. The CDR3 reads CASSWEIQETQYF. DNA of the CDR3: TGCGCCAGCAGTTGGGAGATCCAAGAGACCCAGTACTTC.

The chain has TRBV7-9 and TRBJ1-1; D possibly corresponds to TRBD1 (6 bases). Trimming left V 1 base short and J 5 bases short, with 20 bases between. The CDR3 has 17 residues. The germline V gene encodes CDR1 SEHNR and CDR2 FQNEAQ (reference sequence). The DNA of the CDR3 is TGTGCCAGCAGCTTAGTCCGGGACATAGAGTGGGAGACTGAAGCTTTCTTT. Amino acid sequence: CASSLVRDIEWETEAFF.

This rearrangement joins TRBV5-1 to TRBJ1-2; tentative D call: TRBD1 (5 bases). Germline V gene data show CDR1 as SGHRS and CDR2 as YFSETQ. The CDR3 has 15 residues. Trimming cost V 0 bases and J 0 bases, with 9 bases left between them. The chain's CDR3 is CASSLEQGSNYGYTF. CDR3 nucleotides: TGCGCCAGCAGCTTGGAGCAGGGATCTAACTATGGCTACACCTTC.

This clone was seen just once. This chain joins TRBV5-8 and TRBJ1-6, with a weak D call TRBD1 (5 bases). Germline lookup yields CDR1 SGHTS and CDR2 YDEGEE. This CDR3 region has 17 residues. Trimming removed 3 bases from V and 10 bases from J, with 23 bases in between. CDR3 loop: CASSWGRRDHLKSPLHF. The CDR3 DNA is TGTGCCAGCAGCTGGGGTCGCAGGGACCACTTGAAATCACCCCTCCACTTT.

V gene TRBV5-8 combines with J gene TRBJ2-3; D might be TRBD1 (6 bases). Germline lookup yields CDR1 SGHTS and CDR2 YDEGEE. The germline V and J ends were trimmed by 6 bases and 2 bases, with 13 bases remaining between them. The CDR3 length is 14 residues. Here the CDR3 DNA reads TGTGCCAGCAACCCGACAGGATCCACAGATACGCAGTATTTT. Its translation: CASNPTGSTDTQYF.

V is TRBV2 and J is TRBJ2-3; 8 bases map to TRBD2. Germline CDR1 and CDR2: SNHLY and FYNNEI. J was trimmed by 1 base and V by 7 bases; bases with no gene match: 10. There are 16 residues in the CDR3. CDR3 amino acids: CASNTGTRVGTDTQYF. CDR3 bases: TGTGCCAGCAATACCGGGACTAGAGTCGGCACAGATACGCAGTATTTT. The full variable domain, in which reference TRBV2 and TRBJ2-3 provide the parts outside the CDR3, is EPEVTQTPSHQVTQMGQEVILRCVPISNHLYFYWYRQILGQKVEFLVSFYNNEISEKSEIFDDQFSVERPDGSNFTLKIRSTKLEDSAMYFCASNTGTRVGTDTQYFGPGTRLTVL.

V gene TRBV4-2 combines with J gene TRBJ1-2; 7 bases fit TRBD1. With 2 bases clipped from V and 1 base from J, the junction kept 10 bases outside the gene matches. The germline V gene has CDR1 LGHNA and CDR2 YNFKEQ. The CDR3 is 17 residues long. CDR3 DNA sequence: TGTGCCAGCAGCCAACTCCAAGGGACAGACTATAACTATGGCTACACCTTC. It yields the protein CASSQLQGTDYNYGYTF.

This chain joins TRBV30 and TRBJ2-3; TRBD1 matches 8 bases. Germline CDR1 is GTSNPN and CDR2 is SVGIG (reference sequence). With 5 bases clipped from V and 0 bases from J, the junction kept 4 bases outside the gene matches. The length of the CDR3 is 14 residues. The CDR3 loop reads CAWDRGPSTDTQYF. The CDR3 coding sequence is TGTGCCTGGGACAGGGGACCAAGCACAGATACGCAGTATTTT.

CDR3 region: CASIPPGSGNTIYF. The CDR3 DNA follows: TGTGCCAGCATCCCGCCGGGCTCTGGAAACACCATATATTTT. The chain employs TRBV6-5 and TRBJ1-3; no firm D call. Trimming shortened V by 7 bases and J by 0 bases, and 10 bases separated the two germline ends. CDR1 is MNHEY, CDR2 SVGAGI, per germline. The CDR3 loop spans 14 amino acids.

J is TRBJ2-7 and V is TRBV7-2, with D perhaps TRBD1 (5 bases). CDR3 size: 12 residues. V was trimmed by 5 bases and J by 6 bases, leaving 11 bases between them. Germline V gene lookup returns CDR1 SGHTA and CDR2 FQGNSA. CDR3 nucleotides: TGTGCCAGCAGCCGGACACTGGGCGAGCAGTACTTC. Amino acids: CASSRTLGEQYF.

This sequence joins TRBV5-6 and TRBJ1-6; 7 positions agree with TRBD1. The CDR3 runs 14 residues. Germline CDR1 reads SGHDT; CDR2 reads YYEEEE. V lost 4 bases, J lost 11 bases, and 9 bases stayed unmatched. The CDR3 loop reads CASSRDRAQTPLHF. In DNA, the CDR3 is TGTGCCAGCAGCCGCGACAGGGCCCAGACACCCCTCCACTTT.

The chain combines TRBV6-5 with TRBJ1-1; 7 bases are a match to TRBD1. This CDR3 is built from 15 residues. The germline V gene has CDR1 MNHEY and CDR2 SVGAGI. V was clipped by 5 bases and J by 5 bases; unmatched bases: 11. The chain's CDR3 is CASSRPTGQKTEAFF. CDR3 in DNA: TGTGCCAGCAGTCGCCCGACAGGGCAGAAGACTGAAGCTTTCTTT.